The 13 T cell receptor beta chains given below trace back to one sample, sequenced in a study of patients and donors after allogeneic stem cell transplantation. TCRdb reprocessed the RT-PCR reads with MiXCR, giving one entry per CDR3 protein. The table records 400,000 to 500,000 distinct CDR3 sequences, roughly 16% of them present only once. Sample: blood, either unsorted or a sorted T cell fraction (not recorded which). These receptors were obtained from a human donor who was either an allogeneic HSCT recipient or a stem cell or donor lymphocyte infusion donor (not recorded which). It is not recorded whose cells these are; they may come from a transplant donor.

This chain joins TRBV5-5 and TRBJ1-2; possibly TRBD1 for D (5 bases). Per germline, CDR1 SGHKS and CDR2 YYEKEE (reference sequence). V was trimmed by 1 base and J by 2 bases, leaving 12 bases between them. The CDR3 runs 15 residues. In DNA form, the CDR3 reads TGTGCCAGCAGCTTGTTCCGGGGCGCAAACTATGGCTACACCTTC. Translating gives CASSLFRGANYGYTF. Based on the CDR3 plus reference TRBV5-5 and TRBJ1-2, the full variable domain is DAGVTQSPTHLIKTRGQQVTLRCSPISGHKSVSWYQQVLGQGPQFIFQYYEKEERGRGNFPDRFSARQFPNYSSELNVNALLLGDSALYLCASSLFRGANYGYTFGSGTRLTVV.

This clonotype was found a few times. The J gene is TRBJ2-2, the V gene TRBV24-1; D remains unclear. The V and J ends lost 1 base and 9 bases respectively, with 2 bases between them. CDR3 length equals 11 residues. Germline assignment: CDR1 KGHDR and CDR2 SFDVKD. CDR3 sequence (DNA): TGTGCCACCAGTGATTTACGGGAGCTGTTTTTT. It translates to CATSDLRELFF.

The chain links TRBV7-2 to TRBJ2-7, with D possibly being TRBD2 (6 bases). Trimming cost V 8 bases and J 2 bases, with 13 bases left between them. CDR1 SGHTA and CDR2 FQGNSA come from the germline V gene. The CDR3 totals 13 residues. In DNA form, the CDR3 reads TGTGCCAGCGTGGGGGGACCCACCTACGAGCAGTACTTC. This gives the protein CASVGGPTYEQYF.

This clonotype was seen more than once but under ten times. The rearrangement joins TRBV14 to TRBJ1-1, with D tentatively TRBD1 (5 bases). Germline CDR1 and CDR2: SGHDN and FVKESK. The ends were cut back, 6 bases at V and 5 bases at J, with 16 bases in the middle. The CDR3 length is 14 residues. The CDR3 DNA is TGTGCCAGCAGTCCTACTGCAGGGACTACTGAAGCTTTCTTT. Its protein is CASSPTAGTTEAFF.

CDR3 DNA sequence: TGCAGTGCTCCACAGGGGGGAGACGAGCAGTACTTC. It is translated as CSAPQGGDEQYF. The chain links TRBV20-1 to TRBJ2-7; 8 positions match TRBD1. Germline CDR1 is DFQATT and CDR2 is SNEGSKA (reference sequence). The CDR3 loop spans 12 amino acids. V shed 5 bases and J 5 bases; nucleotides not matched to a gene: 5.

The V call is TRBV5-1, the J call TRBJ2-7, with 8 bases identical to TRBD2. The trim removed 3 bases at V and 5 bases at J, leaving 10 bases unmatched. The CDR3 is made up of 15 amino acids. Per germline, CDR1 SGHRS and CDR2 YFSETQ. CDR3 DNA: TGCGCCAGCAGCTACGGACTAGCCCCGCCTCACGAGCAGTACTTC. Translation: CASSYGLAPPHEQYF.

As DNA, the CDR3 is TGTGCCAGCAGCTTAAGACTCGACCATGAGCAGTTCTTC. This sequence encodes CASSLRLDHEQFF. The V gene is TRBV11-2, the J gene TRBJ2-1; D gene unclear. V lost 2 bases to trimming and J lost 8 bases, with 10 bases between them. Germline V gene data show CDR1 as SGHAT and CDR2 as FQNNGV. CDR3 length: 13 amino acids. The whole variable domain, filled in from reference TRBV11-2 and TRBJ2-1, reads EAGVAQSPRYKIIEKRQSVAFWCNPISGHATLYWYQQILGQGPKLLIQFQNNGVVDDSQLPKDRFSAERLKGVDSTLKIQPAKLEDSAVYLCASSLRLDHEQFFGPGTRLTVL.

This clonotype came up a few times. The chain combines TRBV4-3 with TRBJ2-5; D is uncertain. The CDR3 extends over 12 amino acids. CDR1 is LGHNA and CDR2 is YSLEER in the germline V gene. With 0 bases removed from V and 7 bases from J, the gap between germline ends came to 6 bases. This CDR3 reads CASSQERRTQYF. The CDR3 region has the DNA TGCGCCAGCAGCCAAGAAAGGAGGACCCAGTACTTC.

V gene TRBV19 combines with J gene TRBJ2-2; no reliable D call. This CDR3 spans 12 amino acids. With 2 bases removed from V and 5 bases from J, the gap between germline ends came to 3 bases. Germline CDR1 reads LNHDA; CDR2 reads SQIVND (reference sequence). DNA for the CDR3: TGTGCCAGTAGTATACTGACCGGGGAGCTGTTTTTT. Its protein is CASSILTGELFF.

This clonotype was observed many times. The chain is built from TRBV29-1 and TRBJ2-5, with D unresolved. The V and J ends lost 8 bases and 4 bases respectively, with 17 bases between them. Germline lookup yields CDR1 SQVTM and CDR2 ANQGSEA. The CDR3 is 13 residues long. CDR3 DNA sequence: TGCAGCCTTCAATCTTCGGTGGGAGAGACCCAGTACTTC. Translated, it gives CSLQSSVGETQYF.

The gene calls are TRBV12-3 or TRBV12-4 and TRBJ1-1; D not resolved. Deletions cut 7 bases from V and 1 base from J, with 10 bases between. The CDR3 is made up of 13 amino acids. The CDR3 DNA sequence: TGTGCCAGCACCGATAGGTCGAACACTGAAGCTTTCTTT. Residues: CASTDRSNTEAFF.

This chain joins TRBV15 and TRBJ2-1, with D perhaps being TRBD1 or TRBD2 (5 bases each). From germline, CDR1 is LNHNV and CDR2 YYDKDF (reference sequence). V was shortened by 1 base and J by 0 bases, with 13 bases between the two germline ends. The CDR3 totals 17 residues. The CDR3 nucleotides are TGTGCCACCAGCAGAGGCTTGGGACGGAGCTCCTACAATGAGCAGTTCTTC. Its protein is CATSRGLGRSSYNEQFF.

A few counts support this clonotype. This chain joins TRBV11-1 and TRBJ2-1; a weak D match, TRBD2 (5 bases). Looked up from germline, CDR1 is SGHAT and CDR2 is FQDESV (reference sequence). This CDR3 region has 18 residues. V shed 5 bases and J shed 7 bases, with 27 bases lying between them. CDR3 nucleotide sequence: TGTGCCAGCAGCCCAACTAGGAAGGAGGCGGGCTGGCGGAATGAGCAGTTCTTC. It yields the protein CASSPTRKEAGWRNEQFF.